This TCR beta chain was retrieved from a study of regulatory dendritic cells for organ transplantation. Study-wide results and caveats: Regulatory dendritic cells appeared to expand memory CD8+ clones less than mature ones.

Sorted subsets were CFSE-labeled and cultured approximately 5 days with allogeneic dendritic cells. CD4+ or CD8+ T cells were sorted as naive CD45RA+ or memory CD45RO+. Produced via immunoSEQ multiplex PCR; TCRdb's table is partial and in-frame only. The sample gives some 12,000 clones, about 60% of which show up once; 1.2% is in the top ten. This clone was seen more than once but under ten times. Antigen: not known. Sequenced sample: naive CD8+ T cells from blood cultured with dendritic cells. Subset described: CD45RA+ naive T cells. The sequence derives from a human donor in good health.

CDR3 in amino acids: CASSQDLVGAPNTEAFF. The CDR3 DNA sequence: TGCGCCAGCAGCCAAGATCTAGTTGGGGCCCCGAACACTGAAGCTTTCTTT. This chain uses TRBV4-1 with TRBJ1-1; D possibly corresponds to TRBD1 (5 bases). The V and J ends lost 0 bases and 1 base respectively, with 15 bases between them. There are 17 residues in the CDR3. Germline V gives CDR1 MGHRA, CDR2 YSYEKL.